The 23 T cell receptor beta chains reported below all come from one sample, sequenced in a study of response to subunit inactivated influenza vaccine. One entry per CDR3 protein, called by TCRdb with MiXCR from the RT-PCR reads. The data show some 180,000 distinct CDR3 sequences, around a tenth seen once. The sample in question was non-naive T cells sorted from PBMCs, obtained on the day of vaccination. The receptors come from a man aged 50 to 59 who received an inactivated influenza vaccine.

As to this clonotype: A much larger clone differs by one base, so this may be a read error. V is TRBV19 and J is TRBJ2-5; no firm D call. The germline V gene encodes CDR1 LNHDA and CDR2 SQIVND (reference sequence). V was trimmed by 4 bases and J by 2 bases, leaving 17 bases between them. The CDR3 sequence is 16 residues long. In DNA, the CDR3 is TGTGCCAGTAGTACTTGGCGGCGCGGCGCACAAGAGACCCAGTACTTC. Encoded protein: CASSTWRRGAQETQYF.

V usage is TRBV6-2 or TRBV6-3 and J usage is TRBJ2-7; D gene ambiguous. V lost 0 bases and J lost 0, with 12 bases in between. The CDR3 has 16 amino acids. Germline V gene lookup returns CDR1 MNHEY and CDR2 SVGEGT. The CDR3 reads CASSYSVLGPSYEQYF. In DNA, the CDR3 is TGTGCCAGCAGTTACTCAGTTCTTGGTCCCTCCTACGAGCAGTACTTC.

This clonotype has just a few counts. The chain is built from TRBV6-2 or TRBV6-3 and TRBJ2-1; D is possibly TRBD2 (5 bases). The CDR3 contains 16 residues. The V and J ends lost 7 bases and 1 base respectively, with 17 bases between them. Germline V CDR1 and CDR2: MNHEY, SVGEGT. CDR3: CASTEGSGKSYNEQFF. CDR3 sequence (DNA): TGTGCCAGCACCGAAGGGTCGGGGAAATCCTACAATGAGCAGTTCTTC.

This clonotype has just a few counts. Compared with germline, one end of the junction differs, possibly owing to a read error. The chain recombines TRBV7-7 with TRBJ1-1, with 7 bases identical to TRBD1. Germline values: CDR1 SSHAT, CDR2 FNYEAQ (reference sequence). This CDR3 contains 13 residues. CDR3 amino acids: CASSLNRGSEAFF. CDR3 nucleotide sequence: TGTGCTAGCAGCCTAAACAGGGGATCTGAAGCTTTCTTT.

This clonotype was observed a few times. This chain links TRBV28 with TRBJ2-7; 9 nucleotides line up with TRBD1. This CDR3 is built from 15 residues. The V gene end was trimmed by 4 bases and the J gene end by 4 bases; junction bases not matched to a gene: 8. Germline CDR1 is MDHEN and CDR2 is SYDVKM. The CDR3 nucleotides read TGTGCCAGCAGTTCGCCCGGGACAGGGACGTACGAGCAGTACTTC. This encodes CASSSPGTGTYEQYF.

This clonotype was recorded at least ten times. The chain carries TRBV5-1 and TRBJ2-3, with unresolved D. CDR1 and CDR2 (germline): SGHRS, YFSETQ. The CDR3 consists of 13 residues. V was shortened by 2 bases and J by 7 bases, with 11 bases between the two germline ends. DNA of the CDR3: TGCGCCAGCAGCTTCAGCCTAGAAAATACGCAGTATTTT. Its protein is CASSFSLENTQYF. The full variable domain, completed using reference TRBV5-1 and TRBJ2-3, is KAGVTQTPRYLIKTRGQQVTLSCSPISGHRSVSWYQQTPGQGLQFLFEYFSETQRNKGNFPGRFSGRQFSNSRSEMNVSTLELGDSALYLCASSFSLENTQYFGPGTRLTVL.

The chain links TRBV20-1 to TRBJ1-1, with 7 bases fitting TRBD1. Per germline, CDR1 DFQATT and CDR2 SNEGSKA (reference sequence). With 7 bases clipped from V and 7 bases from J, the junction kept 15 bases outside the gene matches. This CDR3 spans 14 amino acids. The CDR3 DNA reads as TGCAGTGATAGGATCACAGGGGAGCGGAATGAAGCTTTCTTT. This encodes CSDRITGERNEAFF.

This clonotype was seen a handful of times. V and J are TRBV9 and TRBJ1-2; D remains ambiguous. Trimming removed 3 bases at V and 4 bases at J, with 16 bases between. The CDR3 contains 15 residues. Germline V lookup: CDR1 SGDLS, CDR2 YYNGEE. This CDR3 reads CASSASTDFPYGYTF. CDR3 bases: TGTGCCAGCAGCGCCTCCACTGACTTTCCCTATGGCTACACCTTC.

This clonotype was observed at least ten times. The J gene is TRBJ1-1, the V gene TRBV19; the D is unclear. The V gene lost 5 bases and the J gene lost 5 bases, with 6 bases spanning the gap. This CDR3 contains 11 residues. Germline V gene data show CDR1 as LNHDA and CDR2 as SQIVND (reference sequence). Here the CDR3 reads CASSLRTEAFF. CDR3 bases: TGTGCCAGTAGTCTCCGGACTGAAGCTTTCTTT. The whole variable domain, filled in from reference TRBV19 and TRBJ1-1, reads DGGITQSPKYLFRKEGQNVTLSCEQNLNHDAMYWYRQDPGQGLRLIYYSQIVNDFQKGDIAEGYSVSREKKESFPLTVTSAQKNPTAFYLCASSLRTEAFFGQGTRLTVV.

The chain links TRBV6-2 or TRBV6-3 to TRBJ2-1; no clear D gene. Trimming left V 0 bases short and J 5 bases short, with 5 bases between. In germline, CDR1 is MNHEY, CDR2 SVGEGT. This CDR3 has 13 amino acids. The CDR3 region is CASSYSTDNEQFF. The CDR3 DNA follows: TGTGCCAGCAGTTACTCTACTGACAATGAGCAGTTCTTC.

This clonotype was counted a few times. The V and J genes are TRBV5-1 and TRBJ1-2; D is perhaps TRBD1 (6 bases). Trimming shortened V by 0 bases and J by 7 bases, and 13 bases separated the two germline ends. The V gene's germline CDR1 is SGHRS and CDR2 YFSETQ. This CDR3 has 14 residues. For the CDR3, the DNA is TGCGCCAGCAGCTTGGACAGGGAGTACTCTGGCTACACCTTC. Translating gives CASSLDREYSGYTF.

The chain couples TRBV5-1 to TRBJ2-5, with D possibly being TRBD1 or TRBD2 (5 bases each). This CDR3 is 15 amino acids long. The germline V gene encodes CDR1 SGHRS and CDR2 YFSETQ. The germline V and J ends were trimmed by 0 bases and 1 base, with 10 bases remaining between them. The CDR3 nucleotides are TGCGCCAGCAGCTTGGTCGGGGCCAGCCAAGAGACCCAGTACTTC. It translates to CASSLVGASQETQYF.

V usage is TRBV6-1 and J usage is TRBJ2-3, with 7 bases that match TRBD1. Germline CDR1 is MNHNS and CDR2 is SASEGT. V trimming: 4 bases; J trimming: 4 bases; junction bases outside the gene matches: 8. The CDR3 extends over 15 amino acids. The CDR3, as DNA: TGTGCCAGCAGTGGATTGACAGGGAACCCAGATACGCAGTATTTT. As protein: CASSGLTGNPDTQYF.

This clonotype was observed at least ten times. The rearrangement uses TRBV20-1 and TRBJ1-4; D is possibly TRBD1 (5 bases). Germline values: CDR1 DFQATT, CDR2 SNEGSKA (reference sequence). The CDR3 covers 13 residues. The V end lost 5 bases, the J end lost 0 bases, and 7 bases lay between the germline ends. CDR3 protein: CSAGGATNEKLFF. The CDR3 coding sequence is TGCAGTGCTGGGGGTGCAACTAATGAAAAACTGTTTTTT.

This clonotype came up many times. The chain carries TRBV4-2 and TRBJ1-3, with D unclear. Trimming removed 1 base at V and 0 bases at J, with 16 bases between. The CDR3 has 18 residues. Germline V lookup: CDR1 LGHNA, CDR2 YNFKEQ. CDR3 nucleotide sequence: TGTGCCAGCAGCCAAGTCTTTGGCAGGCGAGACTCTGGAAACACCATATATTTT. Protein product: CASSQVFGRRDSGNTIYF.

V and J are TRBV7-2 and TRBJ2-1; TRBD2 is a possible D gene (6 bases). This CDR3 has 16 amino acids. Germline V CDR1 and CDR2: SGHTA, FQGNSA. Trimming took off 0 bases at V and 3 bases at J, with 12 bases between the two ends. The CDR3 coding sequence is TGTGCCAGCAGCTTAGCCCATAGCGGAGTCTACAATGAGCAGTTCTTC. Protein: CASSLAHSGVYNEQFF.

The chain employs TRBV20-1 and TRBJ2-5; D not certain. Germline-derived CDR1 and CDR2 are DFQATT and SNEGSKA (reference sequence). V lost 5 bases and J lost 2, with 3 bases in between. The CDR3 runs to 10 residues. The CDR3 reads CSAGQETQYF. CDR3 nucleotide sequence: TGCAGTGCTGGTCAAGAGACCCAGTACTTC.

This clonotype was observed at least ten times. The rearrangement joins TRBV2 to TRBJ2-1, with D perhaps TRBD1 or TRBD2 (5 bases each). Germline V gives CDR1 SNHLY, CDR2 FYNNEI. V was shortened by 3 bases and J by 0 bases, with 9 bases between the two germline ends. This CDR3 region has 15 residues. CDR3 in DNA: TGTGCCAGCAGTGACCTGGGGGACTCCTACAATGAGCAGTTCTTC. Translating it yields CASSDLGDSYNEQFF.

To note about this clonotype: A much larger clone differs from this one at a single base, so this may be a read error. The CDR3 sequence: CSARDETGRWDTEALF. As DNA, the CDR3 is TGCAGTGCCCGGGACGAGACAGGGAGGTGGGACACTGAAGCTTTGTTT. The chain couples TRBV20-1 to TRBJ1-1, with 7 positions matching TRBD1. The CDR3 contains 16 residues. CDR1 is DFQATT and CDR2 is SNEGSKA in the germline V gene (reference sequence).

This clonotype has a count of ten or more. The genes are TRBV25-1 and TRBJ2-1; 11 bases align to TRBD2. V lost 5 bases, J lost 8 bases, and 8 bases stayed unmatched. This CDR3 contains 15 residues. Germline CDR1 MGHDK, CDR2 SYGVNS. The CDR3 DNA is TGTGCCAGCAGTCCGGGACTAGCGGTGATCTATGAGCAGTTCTTC. This encodes CASSPGLAVIYEQFF.

The V call is TRBV20-1, the J call TRBJ1-2; no clear D. The germline V and J ends were trimmed by 0 bases and 4 bases, with 12 bases remaining between them. Germline CDR1 reads DFQATT; CDR2 reads SNEGSKA (reference sequence). This CDR3 has 14 amino acids. CDR3 coding DNA: TGCAGTGCTAGAGAATCAGGCGGTGGCTATGGCTACACCTTC. Translating gives CSARESGGGYGYTF.

The genes are TRBV6-1 and TRBJ2-1; D is uncertain. In germline, CDR1 is MNHNS, CDR2 SASEGT. V lost 2 bases to trimming and J lost 3 bases, with 14 bases between them. This CDR3 contains 16 residues. CDR3 residues: CASSESPQLLYNEQFF. CDR3 DNA sequence: TGTGCCAGCAGTGAATCTCCCCAGCTCCTCTACAATGAGCAGTTCTTC.

The gene calls are TRBV6-2 or TRBV6-3 and TRBJ2-1, with D perhaps assigned TRBD1 or TRBD2 (6 bases each). Germline V lookup: CDR1 MNHEY, CDR2 SVGEGT. CDR3 size: 15 residues. Trimming shortened V by 5 bases and J by 4 bases, and 15 bases separated the two germline ends. The CDR3 DNA is TGTGCCAGCAGTATCATGGGGGGCACATACAATGAGCAGTTCTTC. Translation gives CASSIMGGTYNEQFF.